This T cell receptor beta chain was identified in a study of post-analysis software for immune sequencing data. General study points: Controls showed lower frequencies than patients for roughly 5 TRBV segments, and TRBV5-6, TRBV5-1 and TRBV20-1 were among these. Strong same-batch co-clustering of samples appeared with F measure clustering. Controls had significantly higher normalized Chao1 diversity than multiple sclerosis patients.

Per the germline V gene, CDR1 is MNHEY and CDR2 is SMNVEV (reference sequence). This CDR3 has 16 residues. V was pared by 5 bases and J by 0 bases, with 10 bases of the junction left unmatched. TCR beta libraries were prepared from cDNA with unique molecular identifiers. Input amounts of roughly 0.85 to 10 million T cells were used. These gave approximately 500,000 cDNA molecules, so each molecule approximated one T cell. TCRdb re-derived calls from the PCR reads in MiXCR, one entry per CDR3 protein. The sample includes under 200,000 distinct CDR3 sequences, approximately 29% of them seen just once. A few counts support this clonotype. The antigen is unknown.

V and J are TRBV27 and TRBJ2-7, with 7 bases identical to TRBD2. This receptor was identified in a girl younger than 18 with multiple sclerosis. Sequencing was carried out using blood. The CDR3 reads CASSPWWRESSYEQYF. CDR3 nucleotides: TGTGCCAGCAGTCCGTGGTGGCGGGAGAGCTCCTACGAGCAGTACTTC.